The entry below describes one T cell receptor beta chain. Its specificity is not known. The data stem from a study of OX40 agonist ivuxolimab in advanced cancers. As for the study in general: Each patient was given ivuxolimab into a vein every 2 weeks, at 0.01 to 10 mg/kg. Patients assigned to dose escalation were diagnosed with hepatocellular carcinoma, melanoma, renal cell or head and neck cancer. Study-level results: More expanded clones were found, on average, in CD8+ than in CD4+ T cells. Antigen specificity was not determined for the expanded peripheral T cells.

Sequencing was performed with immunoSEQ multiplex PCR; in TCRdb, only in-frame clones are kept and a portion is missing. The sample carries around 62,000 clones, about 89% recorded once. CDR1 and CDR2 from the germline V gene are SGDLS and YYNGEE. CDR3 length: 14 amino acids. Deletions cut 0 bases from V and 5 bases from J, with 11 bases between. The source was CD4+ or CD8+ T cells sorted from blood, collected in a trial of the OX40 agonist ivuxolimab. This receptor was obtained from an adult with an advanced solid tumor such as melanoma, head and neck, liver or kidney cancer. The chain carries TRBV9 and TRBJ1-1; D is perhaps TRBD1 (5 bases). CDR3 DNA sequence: TGTGCCAGCAGCGTAGGTGGGGGGAGGACTGAAGCTTTCTTT. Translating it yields CASSVGGGRTEAFF.